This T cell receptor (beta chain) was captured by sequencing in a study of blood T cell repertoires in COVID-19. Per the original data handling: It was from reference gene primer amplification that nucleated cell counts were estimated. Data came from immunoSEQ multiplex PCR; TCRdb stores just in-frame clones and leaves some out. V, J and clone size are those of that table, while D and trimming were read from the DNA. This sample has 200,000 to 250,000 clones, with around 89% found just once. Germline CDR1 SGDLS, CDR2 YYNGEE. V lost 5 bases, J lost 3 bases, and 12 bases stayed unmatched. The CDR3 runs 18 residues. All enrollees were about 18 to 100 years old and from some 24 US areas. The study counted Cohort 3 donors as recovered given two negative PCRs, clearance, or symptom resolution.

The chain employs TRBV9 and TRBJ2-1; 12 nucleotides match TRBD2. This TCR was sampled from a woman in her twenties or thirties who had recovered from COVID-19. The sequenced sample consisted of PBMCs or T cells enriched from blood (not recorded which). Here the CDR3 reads CASSARLAGARSYNEQFF. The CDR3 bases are TGTGCCAGCAGTGCTCGACTAGCGGGGGCTAGGAGCTACAATGAGCAGTTCTTC.